One sample yielded the 23 T cell receptor beta chains listed below, sequenced in a study of OX40 agonist ivuxolimab in advanced cancers. Sequencing was performed with immunoSEQ multiplex PCR; in TCRdb, only in-frame clones are kept and a portion is missing. The sample has about 68,000 clones, around 90% seen once. The source was CD4+ or CD8+ T cells sorted from blood, collected in a trial of the OX40 agonist ivuxolimab. Every receptor here comes from an adult with an advanced solid tumor such as melanoma, head and neck, liver or kidney cancer.

J is TRBJ2-1 and V is TRBV5-4, with 9 bases identical to TRBD2. The J segment lost 5 bases and the V segment lost 3 bases, leaving 9 bases of the junction unmatched. The CDR3 contains 16 residues. CDR1 is SGHNT, CDR2 YYREEE, per germline (reference sequence). CDR3 bases: TGTGCCAGCAGCTCGTTGGTGACTAGCGGCGACAATGAGCAGTTCTTC. This gives the protein CASSSLVTSGDNEQFF.

The V gene is TRBV7-2, the J gene TRBJ2-3; 9 bases align to TRBD2. Looked up from germline, CDR1 is SGHTA and CDR2 is FQGNSA. The CDR3 has 15 residues. With 4 bases clipped from V and 4 bases from J, the junction kept 6 bases outside the gene matches. CDR3 in amino acids: CASSSMSGRPDTQYF. As DNA, the CDR3 is TGTGCCAGCAGCTCTATGAGCGGGAGGCCAGATACGCAGTATTTT.

V usage is TRBV9 and J usage is TRBJ1-1; no clear D. This CDR3 is 15 amino acids long. Germline CDR1 SGDLS, CDR2 YYNGEE. Trimming took 0 bases from V and 2 from J, leaving 11 bases between them. The CDR3, as DNA: TGTGCCAGCAGCGTAGAAGTAGGACGTAACACTGAAGCTTTCTTT. It yields the protein CASSVEVGRNTEAFF.

CDR3 loop: CASSPGRSSGNTIYF. The CDR3 DNA reads as TGTGCCAGCTCACCAGGCAGGTCTTCCGGAAACACCATATATTTT. The rearrangement links TRBV18 to TRBJ1-3; no firm D call. CDR3 length: 15 amino acids. Looked up from germline, CDR1 is KGHSH and CDR2 is LQKENI. V was cut by 2 bases and J by 4 bases, with 12 bases left in between.

This rearrangement joins TRBV28 to TRBJ2-2; D remains unclear. Deletions cut 6 bases from V and 1 base from J, with 9 bases between. CDR3 length equals 14 residues. Germline V lookup: CDR1 MDHEN, CDR2 SYDVKM. The CDR3 sequence: CASRTSQNTGELFF. CDR3 nucleotide sequence: TGTGCCAGCAGGACGTCCCAGAACACCGGGGAGCTGTTTTTT.

V and J are TRBV5-1 and TRBJ1-2; 7 nucleotides line up with TRBD1. In germline, CDR1 is SGHRS, CDR2 YFSETQ. Losses at the gene ends were 4 bases for V and 4 bases for J; bases not matched to a gene: 7. This CDR3 contains 14 residues. The CDR3, as DNA: TGCGCCAGCAGCGCCCAGGGGGTGGGCTATGGCTACACCTTC. Residues: CASSAQGVGYGYTF.

This clone has a single count. The rearrangement uses TRBV5-1 and TRBJ2-5; 7 bases fit TRBD1. J lost 5 bases, V lost 4 bases, and 2 bases had no gene match. The length of the CDR3 is 12 residues. The germline CDR1 and CDR2 sequences are SGHRS and YFSETQ. The CDR3 DNA reads as TGCGCCAGCAGCACGGGACAGGAGACCCAGTACTTC. Its translation: CASSTGQETQYF.

The chain combines TRBV6-5 with TRBJ2-7, with D unclear. This CDR3 is built from 15 residues. Germline lookup yields CDR1 MNHEY and CDR2 SVGAGI. The ends were cut back, 0 bases at V and 2 bases at J, with 11 bases in the middle. In nucleotides, the CDR3 is TGTGCCAGCAGTTACTCGAGAAGGAGCCCCTACGAGCAGTACTTC. Residues: CASSYSRRSPYEQYF.

This chain joins TRBV7-2 and TRBJ2-1; D uncertain. Looked up from germline, CDR1 is SGHTA and CDR2 is FQGNSA. This CDR3 has 13 residues. Between the trimmed V and J ends, which lost 0 bases and 9 bases, there was a span of 9 bases. The CDR3 nucleotides are TGTGCCAGCAGCTTAGCGTGGCGAGGTGAGCAGTTCTTC. As protein: CASSLAWRGEQFF. Using reference TRBV7-2 and TRBJ2-1 for the parts outside the CDR3, the full variable domain is GAGVSQSPSNKVTEKGKDVELRCDPISGHTALYWYRQSLGQGLEFLIYFQGNSAPDKSGLPSDRFSAERTGGSVSTLTIQRTQQEDSAVYLCASSLAWRGEQFFGPGTRLTVL.

The V call is TRBV9, the J call TRBJ2-6; D is unresolved. This CDR3 has 16 amino acids. Trimming shortened V by 4 bases and J by 6 bases, and 17 bases separated the two germline ends. Germline values: CDR1 SGDLS, CDR2 YYNGEE. The CDR3 bases are TGTGCCAGCAGCCTCAGCTACGCTCAGACGGCCAACGTCCTGACTTTC. Protein sequence: CASSLSYAQTANVLTF.

The chain has TRBV19 and TRBJ2-2; 7 bases match TRBD2. Germline V gives CDR1 LNHDA, CDR2 SQIVND (reference sequence). V lost 8 bases and J lost 0; bases outside the gene matches: 9. This CDR3 spans 16 amino acids. The CDR3 here is CASREWEGPNTGELFF. The CDR3 nucleotides read TGTGCCAGTCGTGAGTGGGAGGGCCCGAACACCGGGGAGCTGTTTTTT.

The CDR3 DNA is TGTGCCAGTTTCAGGTCTGGAACAGATACGCAGTATTTT. Amino acids: CASFRSGTDTQYF. This chain links TRBV18 with TRBJ2-3, with D hard to call. The length of the CDR3 is 13 residues. With 9 bases removed from V and 3 bases from J, the gap between germline ends came to 13 bases. Germline CDR1 KGHSH, CDR2 LQKENI. Filled out from reference TRBV18 and TRBJ2-3, the complete variable domain reads NAGVMQNPRHLVRRRGQEARLRCSPMKGHSHVYWYRQLPEEGLKFMVYLQKENIIDESGMPKERFSAEFPKEGPSILRIQQVVRGDSAAYFCASFRSGTDTQYFGPGTRLTVL.

This chain connects TRBV4-1 to TRBJ1-4, with TRBD1 matching 12 bases. Germline lookup yields CDR1 MGHRA and CDR2 YSYEKL. This CDR3 comprises 16 residues. V gave up 3 bases and J gave up 7 bases; unmatched junction bases: 6. CDR3 bases: TGCGCCAGCAGCCAGCGGGGGGACAGGGGGCTTGAAAAACTGTTTTTT. Amino acids: CASSQRGDRGLEKLFF.

In DNA, the CDR3 is TGTGCCAGCAGCCAAGTGGTCTCTGGAAACACCATATATTTT. It encodes CASSQVVSGNTIYF. The rearrangement uses TRBV14 and TRBJ1-3, with unresolved D. The CDR3 loop spans 14 amino acids. Germline V gene sequence: CDR1 SGHDN, CDR2 FVKESK. Trimming cost V 1 base and J 0 bases, with 4 bases left between them. Full variable domain (rest looked up from reference TRBV14 and TRBJ1-3): EAGVTQFPSHSVIEKGQTVTLRCDPISGHDNLYWYRRVMGKEIKFLLHFVKESKQDESGMPNNRFLAERTGGTYSTLKVQPAELEDSGVYFCASSQVVSGNTIYFGEGSWLTVV.

The V and J genes are TRBV5-1 and TRBJ2-1, with 8 bases fitting TRBD2. The V gene's germline CDR1 is SGHRS and CDR2 YFSETQ. The CDR3 is 16 amino acids. Trimming removed 3 bases from V and 4 bases from J; junction bases left unmatched: 9. CDR3 sequence reads: CASSSRGGGRYNEQFF. In DNA form, the CDR3 reads TGCGCCAGCAGCTCCCGTGGGGGCGGGAGGTACAATGAGCAGTTCTTC.

This clone was seen only once. The J gene is TRBJ2-5, the V gene TRBV10-1; 8 bases fit TRBD1. V was clipped by 5 bases and J by 0 bases; unmatched bases: 2. The CDR3 length is 14 residues. From germline, CDR1 is WNHNN and CDR2 SYGVQD (reference sequence). CDR3 DNA: TGCGCCAGCAGTCCGACAGGGGACCAAGAGACCCAGTACTTC. This gives the protein CASSPTGDQETQYF.

The genes are TRBV10-1 and TRBJ2-1; 7 nucleotides line up with TRBD2. This CDR3 is 13 amino acids long. V shed 4 bases and J 7 bases; nucleotides not matched to a gene: 4. Germline assignment: CDR1 WNHNN and CDR2 SYGVQD (reference sequence). The DNA of the CDR3 is TGCGCCAGCAGTGGAGCGGGATATAATGAGCAGTTCTTC. Protein: CASSGAGYNEQFF.

The chain uses TRBV6-5 and TRBJ1-1, with TRBD1 matching over 7 bases. From germline, CDR1 is MNHEY and CDR2 SVGAGI. The CDR3 totals 14 residues. The junction had 11 bases not matched to a gene; V was cut back by 6 bases and J by 7 bases. CDR3 protein: CASRRSRQGIEAFF. In DNA, the CDR3 is TGTGCCAGCAGACGCTCGCGACAGGGCATTGAAGCTTTCTTT.

V gene TRBV19 combines with J gene TRBJ1-1; no firm D call. V was trimmed by 2 bases and J by 1 base, leaving 5 bases between them. The germline CDR1 and CDR2 sequences are LNHDA and SQIVND (reference sequence). This CDR3 comprises 13 residues. The CDR3 DNA reads as TGTGCCAGTAGTATAAAAAGGAACACTGAAGCTTTCTTT. Residues: CASSIKRNTEAFF.

The chain carries TRBV29-1 and TRBJ2-3; D is possibly TRBD1 (6 bases). The V gene lost 6 bases and the J gene lost 1 base, with 8 bases spanning the gap. Germline values: CDR1 SQVTM, CDR2 ANQGSEA. The CDR3 has 12 residues. The CDR3 reads CSVRTGTDTQYF. CDR3 coding DNA: TGCAGCGTACGGACAGGCACAGATACGCAGTATTTT.

The chain is built from TRBV10-3 and TRBJ2-2; D gene uncertain. V dropped 0 bases and J dropped 5 bases, with 7 bases sitting between them. Germline assignment: CDR1 ENHRY and CDR2 SYGVKD. The CDR3 runs to 14 residues. Written as DNA, the CDR3 is TGTGCCATCAGTGAGTCTTACCAAACCGGGGAGCTGTTTTTT. Residues: CAISESYQTGELFF.

V and J are TRBV9 and TRBJ1-2; TRBD1 is a possible D gene (6 bases). Between the trimmed V and J ends, which lost 0 bases and 0 bases, there was a span of 15 bases. The CDR3 totals 17 residues. Germline CDR1 SGDLS, CDR2 YYNGEE. CDR3 coding DNA: TGTGCCAGCAGCGTAGGGGGTGGACAGCTCCCTAACTATGGCTACACCTTC. The encoded protein is CASSVGGGQLPNYGYTF.

The chain carries TRBV12-5 and TRBJ1-5; no firm D call. Germline V gives CDR1 LGHNT, CDR2 FRNRAP. The CDR3 is 14 amino acids. Trimming stripped 2 bases from V and 0 bases from J, with 5 bases between. The CDR3 region is CASGLTTSNQPQHF. The CDR3 DNA reads TGTGCTAGTGGTTTGACAACTAGCAATCAGCCCCAGCATTTT.